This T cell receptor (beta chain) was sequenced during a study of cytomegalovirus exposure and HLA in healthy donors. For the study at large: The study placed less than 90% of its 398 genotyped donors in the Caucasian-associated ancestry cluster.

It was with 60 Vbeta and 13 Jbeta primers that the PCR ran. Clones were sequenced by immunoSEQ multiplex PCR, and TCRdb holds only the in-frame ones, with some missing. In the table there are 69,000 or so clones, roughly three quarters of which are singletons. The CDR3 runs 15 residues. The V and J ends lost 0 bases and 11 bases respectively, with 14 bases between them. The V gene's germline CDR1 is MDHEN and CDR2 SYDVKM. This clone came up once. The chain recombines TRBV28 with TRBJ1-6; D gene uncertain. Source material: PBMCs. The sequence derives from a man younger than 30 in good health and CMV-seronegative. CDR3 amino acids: CASSLWGGSEAPLHF. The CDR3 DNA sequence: TGTGCCAGCAGTTTATGGGGCGGGAGCGAGGCACCCCTCCACTTT.